Shown below are 4 T cell receptor beta chains from a single sample sequenced in a study of T cell responses to AZD1222 COVID-19 vaccine. Here immunoSEQ multiplex PCR was the method, and the copy in TCRdb shows in-frame clones only, minus some. Among 130,000 to 150,000 clones listed, approximately 89% were seen once. This sample comprised peripheral blood, obtained on day 0 of AZD1222 vaccination. Receptors were obtained from an adult in good health.

The V call is TRBV28, the J call TRBJ2-1, with 8 positions matching TRBD2. The CDR3 covers 15 residues. V lost 5 bases to trimming and J lost 7 bases; unmatched junction nucleotides: 10. From germline, CDR1 is MDHEN and CDR2 SYDVKM. Here the CDR3 DNA reads TGTGCCAGCAGTCTGGGCGGGGGGTTTACGAATGAGCAGTTCTTC. Translating it yields CASSLGGGFTNEQFF.

The gene calls are TRBV2 and TRBJ1-6; D might be TRBD1 (6 bases). CDR3 length: 14 residues. Per the germline V gene, CDR1 is SNHLY and CDR2 is FYNNEI. The V end was cut by 5 bases, the J end by 14 bases, with 19 bases between. CDR3: CASSPTFQGGALHF. Here the CDR3 DNA reads TGTGCCAGCAGTCCTACCTTCCAAGGGGGGGCCCTCCACTTT. Full variable domain (remainder filled in from reference TRBV2 and TRBJ1-6): EPEVTQTPSHQVTQMGQEVILRCVPISNHLYFYWYRQILGQKVEFLVSFYNNEISEKSEIFDDQFSVERPDGSNFTLKIRSTKLEDSAMYFCASSPTFQGGALHFGNGTRLTVT.

The CDR3: CASSLGDRMDEKLFF. The DNA of the CDR3 is TGTGCCAGCAGCTTGGGGGACAGAATGGATGAAAAACTGTTTTTT. The V call is TRBV5-6, the J call TRBJ1-4; 7 bases align to TRBD1. There are 15 residues in the CDR3. Germline loops: CDR1 SGHDT, CDR2 YYEEEE. V dropped 0 bases and J dropped 6; count of bases not matched to a gene: 5. Combining the CDR3 with reference TRBV5-6 and TRBJ1-4 gives the whole variable domain DAGVTQSPTHLIKTRGQQVTLRCSPKSGHDTVSWYQQALGQGPQFIFQYYEEEERQRGNFPDRFSGHQFPNYSSELNVNALLLGDSALYLCASSLGDRMDEKLFFGSGTQLSVL.

This sequence joins TRBV4-3 and TRBJ2-5; a possible D gene is TRBD2 (7 bases). Trimming cost V 3 bases and J 2 bases, with 10 bases left between them. Germline V gene sequence: CDR1 LGHNA, CDR2 YSLEER. This CDR3 region has 14 residues. CDR3 coding DNA: TGCGCCAGCAGCCAGGCGGGGGCACAAGAGACCCAGTACTTC. Translating gives CASSQAGAQETQYF.